This entry lists 26 T cell receptor beta chains sequenced from one sample in a study of cytomegalovirus exposure and HLA in healthy donors. Both 60 Vbeta primers and 13 Jbeta primers went into the PCR. Assay: immunoSEQ multiplex PCR; the TCRdb copy retains only in-frame clones and omits some. The sample includes about 130,000 clones, less than 75% of them seen just once. Sequencing was performed on PBMCs. All receptors come from a middle-aged woman in good health and CMV-seropositive.

This clone came up a few times. The chain employs TRBV28 and TRBJ1-4; possibly TRBD1 for D (5 bases). Germline CDR1 is MDHEN and CDR2 is SYDVKM. V was trimmed by 6 bases and J by 3 bases, leaving 14 bases between them. The CDR3 spans 15 residues. CDR3 coding DNA: TGTGCCAGCAGACTGCAGGGCGCGCCTAATGAAAAACTGTTTTTT. It encodes CASRLQGAPNEKLFF.

This clone was found a few times. This chain links TRBV6-5 with TRBJ1-5; 7 bases are a match to TRBD1. This CDR3 has 14 residues. J was trimmed by 3 bases and V by 5 bases; bases with no gene match: 4. Germline-derived CDR1 and CDR2 are MNHEY and SVGAGI. The chain's CDR3 is CASSRTGHNQPQHF. The DNA for the CDR3 is TGTGCCAGCAGTCGGACAGGCCACAATCAGCCCCAGCATTTT.

V and J are TRBV6-4 and TRBJ2-1, with 13 bases fitting TRBD2. The junction had 4 bases not matched to a gene; V was cut back by 3 bases and J by 14 bases. Germline V lookup: CDR1 MRHNA, CDR2 SNTAGT. The CDR3 contains 13 residues. CDR3 DNA: TGTGCCAGCAGTGAAGGACTAGCGGGAGCTAAGTTCTTC. It codes for CASSEGLAGAKFF.

The gene calls are TRBV7-9 and TRBJ2-3; the D is unclear. CDR3 length: 17 amino acids. Germline CDR1 and CDR2: SEHNR and FQNEAQ (reference sequence). Between the trimmed V and J ends, which lost 3 bases and 2 bases, there was a span of 18 bases. CDR3 sequence: CASSLHHASDATDTQYF. DNA for the CDR3: TGTGCCAGCAGCTTGCACCACGCCAGTGATGCCACAGATACGCAGTATTTT.

V gene TRBV9 combines with J gene TRBJ2-7, with a tentative D call TRBD1 (6 bases). V lost 2 bases to trimming and J lost 3 bases, with 12 bases between them. This CDR3 spans 14 amino acids. Germline V gene lookup returns CDR1 SGDLS and CDR2 YYNGEE. CDR3 sequence reads: CASSVSGQHYEQYF. In DNA, the CDR3 is TGTGCCAGCAGCGTGAGCGGACAGCACTACGAGCAGTACTTC.

The V gene is TRBV30, the J gene TRBJ2-3, with 7 bases aligning to TRBD1. This CDR3 comprises 14 residues. The germline CDR1 and CDR2 sequences are GTSNPN and SVGIG (reference sequence). The junction had 5 bases not matched to a gene; V was cut back by 5 bases and J by 0 bases. The DNA for the CDR3 is TGTGCCTGGGGGTGGGGACAGAGCACAGATACGCAGTATTTT. This encodes CAWGWGQSTDTQYF.

The chain employs TRBV7-9 and TRBJ2-5; 9 bases fit TRBD2. Germline loops: CDR1 SEHNR, CDR2 FQNEAQ (reference sequence). Trimming cost V 5 bases and J 5 bases; bases outside gene matches: 9. CDR3 size: 15 residues. The CDR3 loop reads CASSPRRGGGETQYF. The CDR3 nucleotides read TGTGCCAGCAGCCCTCGGCGGGGGGGCGGTGAGACCCAGTACTTC.

The chain joins TRBV5-6 to TRBJ2-7; tentative D call: TRBD1 (5 bases). The germline V and J ends were trimmed by 1 base and 5 bases, with 10 bases remaining between them. Per germline, CDR1 SGHDT and CDR2 YYEEEE. The CDR3 has 13 amino acids. CDR3 sequence (DNA): TGTGCCAGCAGCTTGAGGGGCGTCCACGAGCAGTACTTC. Its protein product is CASSLRGVHEQYF.

CDR3 nucleotide sequence: TGCGCCAGCAGCCAAGGGAGGGGAATCAGCGGGAACAATGAGCAGTTCTTC. It encodes CASSQGRGISGNNEQFF. The rearrangement joins TRBV4-3 to TRBJ2-1; 7 positions match TRBD2. CDR3 size: 17 residues. The V and J ends lost 1 base and 5 bases, in that order; junction bases with no gene match: 11. Germline CDR1 reads LGHNA; CDR2 reads YSLEER.

V is TRBV6-6 and J is TRBJ1-2, with TRBD1 matching 7 bases. This CDR3 has 13 amino acids. Trimming cost V 8 bases and J 14 bases; bases outside gene matches: 17. Germline-derived CDR1 and CDR2 are MNHNY and SVGAGI (reference sequence). CDR3 sequence: CASGSRGASPLTF. The CDR3 DNA follows: TGTGCCAGCGGTAGCAGGGGGGCCTCCCCCTTAACCTTC.

The chain joins TRBV6-6 to TRBJ1-1; D is unresolved. The CDR3 is 15 residues long. CDR1 is MNHNY and CDR2 is SVGAGI in the germline V gene (reference sequence). With 0 bases removed from V and 2 bases from J, the gap between germline ends came to 10 bases. CDR3 coding DNA: TGTGCCAGCAGTTACTCGCCAGGCCTCAACACTGAAGCTTTCTTT. Translation: CASSYSPGLNTEAFF.

DNA of the CDR3: TGTGCCAGCAGCTTAGCAGGGGAAGGTGTGGGAGAGCAGTACTTC. Its translation is CASSLAGEGVGEQYF. The rearrangement uses TRBV5-4 and TRBJ2-7; possibly TRBD1 for D (6 bases). This CDR3 contains 15 residues. The ends were cut back, 2 bases at V and 7 bases at J, with 19 bases in the middle. Looked up from germline, CDR1 is SGHNT and CDR2 is YYREEE (reference sequence).

Points on this clone: A read error may account for a junction end that differs from germline. CDR3 protein: CAGRGQYNSPLHF. In nucleotides, the CDR3 is TGTGCCGGCAGGGGACAGTATAATTCACCCCTCCACTTT. The chain employs TRBV28 and TRBJ1-6; 7 bases fit TRBD1. Germline CDR1 is MDHEN and CDR2 is SYDVKM. This CDR3 is built from 13 residues.

V and J are TRBV18 and TRBJ1-6; perhaps TRBD1 as D (6 bases). The CDR3 consists of 16 residues. Trimming took off 3 bases at V and 6 bases at J, with 15 bases between the two ends. Per the germline V gene, CDR1 is KGHSH and CDR2 is LQKENI. Written as DNA, the CDR3 is TGTGCCAGCTCACCGGTTACAGGGCGGCCTAATTCACCCCTCCACTTT. Residues: CASSPVTGRPNSPLHF.

The chain employs TRBV28 and TRBJ2-6; 7 bases map to TRBD1. Germline CDR1 and CDR2: MDHEN and SYDVKM. With V trimmed by 4 bases and J by 2 bases, 11 bases remained unmatched. There are 18 residues in the CDR3. The CDR3 region has the DNA TGTGCCAGCAGTTCCCATCCCCTCGGGACAGCTGGGGCCAACGTCCTGACTTTC. Its translation is CASSSHPLGTAGANVLTF. The variable domain in full, completed from reference TRBV28 and TRBJ2-6, reads DVKVTQSSRYLVKRTGEKVFLECVQDMDHENMFWYRQDPGLGLRLIYFSYDVKMKEKGDIPEGYSVSREKKERFSLILESASTNQTSMYLCASSSHPLGTAGANVLTFGAGSRLTVL.

This clone has more than one count but fewer than ten. V is TRBV6-1 and J is TRBJ1-2, with D unresolved. The V end was cut by 1 base, the J end by 2 bases, with 11 bases between. Germline V CDR1 and CDR2: MNHNS, SASEGT. This CDR3 is built from 15 residues. The CDR3 sequence is CASSEGLFGNYGYTF. CDR3 sequence (DNA): TGTGCCAGCAGTGAAGGTCTTTTTGGCAACTATGGCTACACCTTC.

The chain combines TRBV7-9 with TRBJ2-3, with a tentative D call TRBD2 (5 bases). The length of the CDR3 is 14 residues. CDR1 is SEHNR, CDR2 FQNEAQ, per germline (reference sequence). Trimming cost V 5 bases and J 6 bases, with 15 bases left between them. For the CDR3, the DNA is TGTGCCAGCAGCACATGGGCGGGCGAGGATACGCAGTATTTT. It is translated as CASSTWAGEDTQYF.

The chain recombines TRBV2 with TRBJ1-5; TRBD1 matches 11 bases. CDR3 length equals 15 residues. The germline V gene encodes CDR1 SNHLY and CDR2 FYNNEI. Germline trimming cut 9 bases from V and 2 bases from J; bases unmatched to any gene: 6. This CDR3 reads CASGQGAKGNQPQHF. The CDR3 DNA reads TGTGCCAGTGGACAGGGGGCTAAGGGCAATCAGCCCCAGCATTTT. Variable domain in full (rest from reference TRBV2 and TRBJ1-5): EPEVTQTPSHQVTQMGQEVILRCVPISNHLYFYWYRQILGQKVEFLVSFYNNEISEKSEIFDDQFSVERPDGSNFTLKIRSTKLEDSAMYFCASGQGAKGNQPQHFGDGTRLSIL.

This chain connects TRBV11-3 to TRBJ2-1; the D is unclear. Germline assignment: CDR1 SGHNT and CDR2 YENEEA. V shed 6 bases and J shed 2 bases, with 14 bases lying between them. The CDR3 extends over 15 amino acids. CDR3 DNA: TGTGCCAGCAGTCCCCACAGTACAACCTACAATGAGCAGTTCTTC. It is translated as CASSPHSTTYNEQFF.

This sequence joins TRBV29-1 and TRBJ2-1, with a weak D call TRBD1 (5 bases). The CDR3 is 12 residues long. V lost 7 bases to trimming and J lost 3 bases, with 10 bases between them. Germline V lookup: CDR1 SQVTM, CDR2 ANQGSEA. CDR3 sequence reads: CSAVTDYNEQFF. CDR3 DNA sequence: TGCAGCGCCGTGACAGACTACAATGAGCAGTTCTTC.

The V call is TRBV7-2, the J call TRBJ2-7, with D perhaps TRBD1 (5 bases). Trimming cost V 5 bases and J 4 bases, with 12 bases left between them. Germline V lookup: CDR1 SGHTA, CDR2 FQGNSA. The CDR3 is 13 amino acids. CDR3 region: CASSKQQGYEQYF. The CDR3 DNA follows: TGTGCCAGCAGCAAACAGCAGGGTTACGAGCAGTACTTC.

Only a few counts were recorded for this clone. One end of the junction does not line up with germline, which may come from a read error. The genes are TRBV5-1 and TRBJ2-7; the D gene is possibly TRBD1 (6 bases). Germline V gives CDR1 SGHRS, CDR2 YFSETQ. The CDR3 has 16 residues. The CDR3: CASSLGEGVFSYEQYF. CDR3 coding DNA: TGTGCCAGCAGCTTGGGAGAGGGGGTGTTCTCCTACGAGCAGTACTTC.

CDR3 protein: CASSEASGGRPNSEAFF. The CDR3 nucleotides read TGTGCCAGCAGTGAAGCGTCGGGGGGCCGGCCCAACTCTGAAGCTTTCTTT. The V gene is TRBV2, the J gene TRBJ1-1, with D maybe TRBD1 (6 bases). This CDR3 is 17 amino acids long. V dropped 0 bases and J dropped 6 bases, with 20 bases sitting between them. Germline lookup yields CDR1 SNHLY and CDR2 FYNNEI.

The chain recombines TRBV18 with TRBJ1-2, with no clear D. CDR1 is KGHSH, CDR2 LQKENI, per germline. Trimming left V 2 bases short and J 6 bases short, with 7 bases between. This CDR3 has 12 amino acids. Here the CDR3 reads CASSPSSDGYTF. The CDR3 bases are TGTGCCAGCTCACCATCAAGCGATGGCTACACCTTC.

The chain is built from TRBV28 and TRBJ1-5, with D perhaps matching TRBD1 (6 bases). Germline values: CDR1 MDHEN, CDR2 SYDVKM. V was cut by 8 bases and J by 4 bases, with 12 bases left in between. The CDR3 runs to 13 residues. The DNA of the CDR3 is TGTGCCAGCCACCCCGGACAGAATCAGCCCCAGCATTTT. Translating gives CASHPGQNQPQHF.

The V and J genes are TRBV27 and TRBJ2-5; D may be TRBD1 (6 bases). The closer fit of TRBJ2-7 to the DNA end suggests the J call may be wrong. The germline gives CDR1 MNHEY, CDR2 SMNVEV (reference sequence). This CDR3 is 16 amino acids long. The CDR3 protein is CASSLRGNLAFYEQYF. The CDR3 nucleotides read TGTGCCAGCAGTTTGAGGGGGAACCTTGCCTTCTACGAGCAGTACTTC.